The rows below give T cell receptor beta chains drawn from one sample of a study of T cells in localized non-small cell lung cancer. Some clones are missing from TCRdb's copy, which holds only in-frame ones; the method was immunoSEQ multiplex PCR. Among 850 to 1,300 clones, more than 20% were seen once, and the ten largest hold about 16%. The sequencing used normal lung tissue next to the tumor, collected before any cancer treatment. These receptors originate from a female donor aged 60 or older with stage III lung adenocarcinoma. The CDR3 runs from the conserved cysteine through the conserved F or W. Fields, in order: CDR3 DNA, CDR3 protein, D gene, V gene, J gene, clone size. D genes are given only for firm matches. Clone size is not always given. Where it is, it says once, few, many or a class for expanded clones.

DNA: TGTGCCTGGAGTGTTCGTCGAACAGAGACCCAGTACTTC
CDR3: CAWSVRRTETQYF
D: .
V: TRBV30
J: TRBJ2-5
size: few

DNA: TGTGCCTCTAGCGGGTTCTCTGGAAACACCATATATTTT
CDR3: CASSGFSGNTIYF
D: .
V: TRBV30
J: TRBJ1-3
size: few

DNA: TGTGCCAGCAGCCCCCTGGGCGGGAGGGCCTGGAATGAGCAGTTCTTC
CDR3: CASSPLGGRAWNEQFF
D: .
V: TRBV7-5
J: TRBJ2-1
size: .

DNA: TGCGCCAGCAGCCAAGATCGATATGTGTACGAGCAGTACTTC
CDR3: CASSQDRYVYEQYF
D: .
V: TRBV23-1
J: TRBJ2-7
size: few

DNA: TGTGCCAGCAGTACCGGGGAGAGTCTATATGGCTACACCTTC
CDR3: CASSTGESLYGYTF
D: .
V: TRBV28
J: TRBJ1-2
size: .

DNA: TGTGCCAGCTCACCGCCGGGGCAAAAGGATACGCAGTATTTT
CDR3: CASSPPGQKDTQYF
D: .
V: TRBV18
J: TRBJ2-3
size: few

DNA: TGTGCCAGCAGCCCAACCCGGCAGGGCGGCGGTGAGCAGTTCTTC
CDR3: CASSPTRQGGGEQFF
D: .
V: TRBV11-3
J: TRBJ2-1
size: .

DNA: TGTGCCAGTAGTATAGGGATCAATTCGGACCCAAACAATGAGCAGTTCTTC
CDR3: CASSIGINSDPNNEQFF
D: .
V: TRBV19
J: TRBJ2-1
size: .

DNA: TGCAGCGTTGGGGCCACCTCCTACGAGCAGTACTTC
CDR3: CSVGATSYEQYF
D: .
V: TRBV29-1
J: TRBJ2-7
size: .

DNA: TGTGCCAGCTCACTTTACAGGGCTAGCACAGATACGCAGTATTTT
CDR3: CASSLYRASTDTQYF
D: .
V: TRBV18
J: TRBJ2-3
size: .

DNA: TGTGCCAGCAGTTACCGAGGGGCCCACAATCAGCCCCAGCATTTT
CDR3: CASSYRGAHNQPQHF
D: .
V: TRBV6-8
J: TRBJ1-5
size: large

DNA: TGTGCCAGCAGTTTTCGGCTGTCTGGGCAGCCCCAGCATTTT
CDR3: CASSFRLSGQPQHF
D: .
V: TRBV28
J: TRBJ1-5
size: few

DNA: TGTGCCATCCTGGTGGGGGAGGGCTACGAGCAGTACTTC
CDR3: CAILVGEGYEQYF
D: TRBD2
V: TRBV19
J: TRBJ2-7
size: .

DNA: TGTGCCAGCAGGGTACAGGGCTTTAGCAATCAGCCCCAGCATTTT
CDR3: CASRVQGFSNQPQHF
D: .
V: TRBV28
J: TRBJ1-5
size: .

DNA: TGTGCCAGCAGCGTAGCTCCCGACAGGTCTATGAACACTGAAGCTTTCTTT
CDR3: CASSVAPDRSMNTEAFF
D: .
V: TRBV9
J: TRBJ1-1
size: large

DNA: TGTGCCAGCAGTGTCCAGCCCAAGGGGGACACTGAAGCTTTCTTT
CDR3: CASSVQPKGDTEAFF
D: .
V: TRBV6-8
J: TRBJ1-1
size: few

DNA: TGTGCCAGCAGCGTAGAGGGCGGCACTGAAGCTTTCTTT
CDR3: CASSVEGGTEAFF
D: .
V: TRBV9
J: TRBJ1-1
size: few

DNA: TGTGCTAGTGGTTCGGACGGGACTTATGGCTACACCTTC
CDR3: CASGSDGTYGYTF
D: .
V: TRBV12-5
J: TRBJ1-2
size: .

DNA: TGTGCCAGCAGTACCACTAGCGGGAGAGTCGATACGCAGTATTTT
CDR3: CASSTTSGRVDTQYF
D: TRBD2
V: TRBV6-8
J: TRBJ2-3
size: medium-sized

DNA: TGTGCCAGCAGTTACTCTACTAGCTCTGGGCAAGAGACCCAGTACTTC
CDR3: CASSYSTSSGQETQYF
D: .
V: TRBV6-8
J: TRBJ2-5
size: few

DNA: TGTGCCAGCAGCCCTGCGGAAGAGTTTAACTCTGGAAACACCATATATTTT
CDR3: CASSPAEEFNSGNTIYF
D: .
V: TRBV11-3
J: TRBJ1-3
size: few

DNA: TGCGCCAGCAGCCGGGACAGTATTTACAATGAGCAGTTCTTC
CDR3: CASSRDSIYNEQFF
D: TRBD1
V: TRBV5-1
J: TRBJ2-1
size: .

DNA: TGCGCCAGCAGCCAGGGGGGACTAGCGGGAGACGAGCAGTACTTC
CDR3: CASSQGGLAGDEQYF
D: TRBD2
V: TRBV4-1
J: TRBJ2-7
size: medium-sized

DNA: TGCGCCAGCAGCTTGAACCCCGGAACCTACGAGCAGTACTTC
CDR3: CASSLNPGTYEQYF
D: .
V: TRBV5-1
J: TRBJ2-7
size: .

DNA: TGCAGCGTTGAAGAGGCGATCACAGATACGCAGTATTTT
CDR3: CSVEEAITDTQYF
D: .
V: TRBV29-1
J: TRBJ2-3
size: .

DNA: TGTGCCAGCAGCGTGGGGGGGAGGGCCGCCGAGCAGTACTTC
CDR3: CASSVGGRAAEQYF
D: TRBD2
V: TRBV11-3
J: TRBJ2-7
size: .

DNA: TGTGCCAGCTCGCGCTCTCAACAGGGAGAGAATGAAAAACTGTTTTTT
CDR3: CASSRSQQGENEKLFF
D: .
V: TRBV18
J: TRBJ1-4
size: .

DNA: TGTGCCAGTAGTCCCGAAGGACAGGGGGGAACTGAAGCTTTCTTT
CDR3: CASSPEGQGGTEAFF
D: TRBD1
V: TRBV19
J: TRBJ1-1
size: .

DNA: TGTGCCAGCAGCCACGGCACTGAAGCTTTCTTT
CDR3: CASSHGTEAFF
D: .
V: TRBV6-7
J: TRBJ1-1
size: few

DNA: TGTGCCAGCAGTGTGGCGGCTAGCGGGCTCTACGAGCAGTACTTC
CDR3: CASSVAASGLYEQYF
D: TRBD2
V: TRBV9
J: TRBJ2-7
size: few

DNA: TGCAGCGTCGGGACTAGCGGGAGGGTCGGGGAGCTGTTTTTT
CDR3: CSVGTSGRVGELFF
D: TRBD2
V: TRBV29-1
J: TRBJ2-2
size: .

DNA: TGTGCCAGCAGTTACTGGGCCGGTGATGGCTCTGAAGCTTTCTTT
CDR3: CASSYWAGDGSEAFF
D: .
V: TRBV6-8
J: TRBJ1-1
size: .

DNA: TGTGCCAGCAGCAACGGGGGGAACACTGAAGCTTTCTTT
CDR3: CASSNGGNTEAFF
D: .
V: TRBV9
J: TRBJ1-1
size: few

DNA: TGTGCCAGCAGTCGACTAGCGGGACCCTACGAGCAGTACTTC
CDR3: CASSRLAGPYEQYF
D: TRBD2
V: TRBV2
J: TRBJ2-7
size: .

DNA: TGTGCCAGCAGTGGGTCATACGCGACGGAGACCCAGTACTTC
CDR3: CASSGSYATETQYF
D: .
V: TRBV2
J: TRBJ2-5
size: few

DNA: TGTGCCAGCAGCCGGGCTAGCGGAGCCGTGCAGACCCAGTACTTC
CDR3: CASSRASGAVQTQYF
D: TRBD2
V: TRBV6-8
J: TRBJ2-5
size: large

DNA: TGTGCCAGCAGCGTCTCAGGGAATGAGCAGTTCTTC
CDR3: CASSVSGNEQFF
D: .
V: TRBV9
J: TRBJ2-1
size: .

DNA: TGTGCCAGCAGGACCACGGGACTAGCCTACGAGCAGTACTTC
CDR3: CASRTTGLAYEQYF
D: .
V: TRBV7-5
J: TRBJ2-7
size: .

DNA: TGTGCCAGCAGTTATTATCCGGGCAGGGGGCTGGAGCAGTACTTC
CDR3: CASSYYPGRGLEQYF
D: TRBD1
V: TRBV6-8
J: TRBJ2-7
size: few

DNA: TGTGCCAGTAGAAAGAGTCAGTTTAATGAAAAACTGTTTTTT
CDR3: CASRKSQFNEKLFF
D: .
V: TRBV19
J: TRBJ1-4
size: few

DNA: TGTGCCAGCAGAGGGGGTGCAGACGGGGAGCTGTTTTTT
CDR3: CASRGGADGELFF
D: .
V: TRBV28
J: TRBJ2-2
size: .

DNA: TGCGCCAGCAGCCAGTACAGGGGCTACGAGCAGTACTTC
CDR3: CASSQYRGYEQYF
D: TRBD1
V: TRBV4-1
J: TRBJ2-7
size: .

DNA: TGTGCCAGCAGCTTCGAACTAGCGGGAGGCAAGTACGAGCAGTACTTC
CDR3: CASSFELAGGKYEQYF
D: TRBD2
V: TRBV11-3
J: TRBJ2-7
size: .

DNA: TGTGCCAGCAGCTTGGGTTCGGACAGCGGGGAAAAACTGTTTTTT
CDR3: CASSLGSDSGEKLFF
D: .
V: TRBV11-3
J: TRBJ1-4
size: large

DNA: TGTGCCAGCAGTGATCAGACAGGGGGTTCCTATGGCTACACCTTC
CDR3: CASSDQTGGSYGYTF
D: TRBD1
V: TRBV6-8
J: TRBJ1-2
size: few

DNA: TGTGCCAGCAGCCAAACAGGGGCGAGCTATGGCTACACCTTC
CDR3: CASSQTGASYGYTF
D: TRBD1
V: TRBV11-3
J: TRBJ1-2
size: few

DNA: TGTGCCAGCAGGTGGGACAGGGCCGCCGGGGAGCTGTTTTTT
CDR3: CASRWDRAAGELFF
D: TRBD1
V: TRBV6-7
J: TRBJ2-2
size: .

DNA: TGTGCCAGCGGACCCCTAGCGGGAGTATCGTGGGAGCAGTTCTTC
CDR3: CASGPLAGVSWEQFF
D: TRBD2
V: TRBV28
J: TRBJ2-1
size: .

DNA: TGTGCCAGCAGTAACCGGGACCGCAGCTACGAGCAGTACTTC
CDR3: CASSNRDRSYEQYF
D: .
V: TRBV6-8
J: TRBJ2-7
size: few

DNA: TGTGCCACCAGCAGCTCCGGGACTAGCGGACGCCTAAGAGAGACCCAGTACTTC
CDR3: CATSSSGTSGRLRETQYF
D: TRBD2
V: TRBV15
J: TRBJ2-5
size: .

DNA: TGTGCCAGCCTAGACAGGGGGCGAAAGAACACTGAAGCTTTCTTT
CDR3: CASLDRGRKNTEAFF
D: TRBD1
V: TRBV19
J: TRBJ1-1
size: few

DNA: TGTGCCAGCAGCCGCGGAGCTGGTCCCGGGGAGCTGTTTTTT
CDR3: CASSRGAGPGELFF
D: .
V: TRBV11-3
J: TRBJ2-2
size: few

DNA: TGTGCCAGTAGTATATCGACTGTCACTGAAGCTTTCTTT
CDR3: CASSISTVTEAFF
D: .
V: TRBV19
J: TRBJ1-1
size: .

DNA: TGTGCCATCAGTGAGTCTGTGGAGGGGCCCGATACGCAGTATTTT
CDR3: CAISESVEGPDTQYF
D: .
V: TRBV10-3
J: TRBJ2-3
size: .

DNA: TGTGCCAGCAGATCCCAGGGGGCGGCCGGGGAGCTGTTTTTT
CDR3: CASRSQGAAGELFF
D: TRBD1
V: TRBV28
J: TRBJ2-2
size: few